Listed below are T cell receptor beta chains from one sample, sequenced in a study of blood T cell repertoires in COVID-19. Assay used: immunoSEQ multiplex PCR; TCRdb lists only in-frame clones, some missing. The sample lists 150,000 to 200,000 clones; around 86% were seen once. Specimen: peripheral blood. The source of these receptors is a man aged 40-49 years with active or convalescent COVID-19. The CDR3 runs from the conserved cysteine through the conserved F or W. The D gene is left open where the match is weak. Clone sizes are given selectively: once, few, many, or a class where the clone is expanded.

j_call | cdr3_length | d_call | v_call | clone_size | cdr3_nt | cdr3_aa
TRBJ1-1 | 14 | TRBD1 | TRBV4-3 | - | TGCGCCAGCAGCCAGGGCGATACAGGGGGCGAAGCTTTCTTT | CASSQGDTGGEAFF
TRBJ1-1 | 14 | - | TRBV6-6 | - | TGTGCCAGCAGGGGACATAACATGAACACTGAAGCTTTCTTT | CASRGHNMNTEAFF
TRBJ1-1 | 14 | - | TRBV18 | - | TGTGCCAGCTCACCAGGGGCGATGGGCACTGAAGCTTTCTTT | CASSPGAMGTEAFF
TRBJ1-2 | 12 | - | TRBV19 | - | TGTGCCAGTAGCGGGTCGGGGAGTGGCTACACCTTC | CASSGSGSGYTF
TRBJ2-7 | 12 | - | TRBV2 | - | TGTGCCAGCGTACAGGATGACTACGAGCAGTACTTC | CASVQDDYEQYF
TRBJ2-7 | 12 | - | TRBV3-1/TRBV3-2 | - | TGTGCCAGCAGCCAATCCGGGAACGAGCAGTACTTC | CASSQSGNEQYF
TRBJ1-1 | 15 | - | TRBV5-1 | - | TGCGCCAGCCGCCCCGGGCAGGGGCTAAACACTGAAGCTTTCTTT | CASRPGQGLNTEAFF
TRBJ1-5 | 14 | - | TRBV29-1 | - | TGCAGCGTTGCAGTTTCCCTGGCCAATCAGCCCCAGCATTTT | CSVAVSLANQPQHF
TRBJ1-2 | 14 | - | TRBV3-1/TRBV3-2 | - | TGTGCCAGCAGCCGCGGCGGGGAGAACTATGGCTACACCTTC | CASSRGGENYGYTF
TRBJ2-7 | 12 | - | TRBV18 | - | TGTGCCAGCTCACCCGACAGGTACGAGCAGTACTTC | CASSPDRYEQYF
TRBJ2-1 | 17 | TRBD2 | TRBV10-3 | - | TGTGCCATCAGTGAGGGAAGCGGGGGCGGGACCTACAATGAGCAGTTCTTC | CAISEGSGGGTYNEQFF
TRBJ1-6 | 16 | - | TRBV28 | - | TGTGCCAGCAGTATTTCGGGGAGGGGATATAATTCACCCCTCCACTTT | CASSISGRGYNSPLHF
TRBJ1-2 | 16 | TRBD1 | TRBV10-1 | - | TGCGCCAGCAGTCGGGGGACAGGGTTCCCTAACTATGGCTACACCTTC | CASSRGTGFPNYGYTF
TRBJ1-5 | 14 | TRBD1 | TRBV5-1 | - | TGCGCCAGCAGCCCGGGACAGGGCAATCAGCCCCAGCATTTT | CASSPGQGNQPQHF
TRBJ1-6 | 15 | TRBD1 | TRBV7-6 | - | TGTGCCAGCAGCCCGGACAGGGGTGATAATTCACCCCTCCACTTT | CASSPDRGDNSPLHF
TRBJ1-5 | 15 | TRBD1 | TRBV19 | - | TGTGCCAGTAGTCCAAAAACAGGGGGCGAGCAGCCCCAGCATTTT | CASSPKTGGEQPQHF
TRBJ2-7 | 13 | - | TRBV6-6 | - | TGTGCCAGCAGTTACAGCAGGGACTACGAGCAGTACTTC | CASSYSRDYEQYF
TRBJ1-1 | 15 | - | TRBV18 | once | TGTGCCAGCTCACCACCGATGGGGGGAGGCACTGAAGCTTTCTTT | CASSPPMGGGTEAFF
TRBJ1-2 | 12 | - | TRBV10-3 | - | TGTGCCATCAGTGACAGGGCGGATGGCTACACCTTC | CAISDRADGYTF
TRBJ1-5 | 16 | TRBD1 | TRBV2 | - | TGTGCCAGCAGGGACCGACAGGGAAATAGCAATCAGCCCCAGCATTTT | CASRDRQGNSNQPQHF